The rows below give T cell receptor beta chains drawn from one sample of a study of blood T cell repertoires in COVID-19. Only in-frame clones appear in the TCRdb table, and some are missing; sequencing was by immunoSEQ multiplex PCR. The sample has more than 25,000 clones, roughly 90% seen once. Sequencing was carried out using peripheral blood. The receptor source for this set is a man between 60 and 75 years old with active COVID-19. Each CDR3 is given with its conserved first and last residue. The D gene is left open where the match is weak. Clone size appears in some rows only: once, few, many, or a class for an expanded clone.

>TRBV5-4|-|TRBJ1-2|-
CASSLPLGTFNYGYTF
TGTGCCAGCAGCTTGCCCCTCGGGACATTTAACTATGGCTACACCTTC
>TRBV28|once|TRBJ2-1|-
CASSLEGISYNEQFF
TGTGCCAGCAGTTTGGAGGGGATCTCCTACAATGAGCAGTTCTTC
>TRBV28|-|TRBJ1-2|TRBD1
CASRTGGGGYTF
TGTGCCAGCAGAACAGGGGGCGGTGGCTACACCTTC
>TRBV6-1|few|TRBJ1-4|TRBD1
CASSEPGQVTLVEKLFF
TGTGCCAGCAGTGAACCGGGACAGGTTACGCTAGTTGAAAAACTGTTTTTT
>TRBV28|-|TRBJ2-7|-
CASMMPGSVYEQYF
TGTGCCAGCATGATGCCGGGTTCCGTATACGAGCAGTACTTC
>TRBV6-5|-|TRBJ2-7|TRBD1
CASRSIRQGSYEQYF
TGTGCCAGCAGATCGATCAGACAGGGATCCTACGAGCAGTACTTC
>TRBV29-1|once|TRBJ1-1|-
CSVEASDEVSTEAFF
TGCAGCGTTGAGGCCTCCGATGAGGTGAGCACTGAAGCTTTCTTT
>TRBV4-2|-|TRBJ1-3|TRBD1
CASSQGQAPSGNTIYF
TGTGCCAGCAGCCAGGGACAGGCTCCCTCTGGAAACACCATATATTTT
>TRBV5-1|-|TRBJ1-1|TRBD1
CASSWAGTGGQGTEAFF
TGCGCCAGCAGCTGGGCGGGGACAGGGGGCCAGGGCACTGAAGCTTTCTTT
>TRBV7-3|-|TRBJ1-2|-
CASSGARGVNGYTF
TGTGCCAGCAGCGGGGCCCGGGGGGTAAATGGCTACACCTTC
>TRBV27|few|TRBJ2-7|TRBD2
CASSYSSGGLQNEQYF
TGTGCCAGCAGTTATTCTAGCGGGGGCCTACAGAACGAGCAGTACTTC
>TRBV4-1|-|TRBJ1-1|TRBD1
CASSQVSGGLEAFF
TGCGCCAGCAGCCAAGTTTCAGGGGGCTTAGAAGCTTTCTTT
>TRBV3-1/TRBV3-2|-|TRBJ2-7|TRBD2
CASSLTSGAYEQYF
TGTGCCAGCAGCCTAACTAGCGGAGCCTACGAGCAGTACTTC
>TRBV5-1|once|TRBJ2-7|TRBD1
CASSLQGAWDEQYF
TGCGCCAGCAGCTTGCAGGGGGCATGGGACGAGCAGTACTTC
>TRBV5-1|-|TRBJ2-1|-
CASSLGGNSYNEQFF
TGCGCCAGCAGCTTGGGAGGGAACTCCTACAATGAGCAGTTCTTC
>TRBV20-1|-|TRBJ1-2|-
CSASPGANYGYTF
TGCAGTGCTAGTCCCGGTGCTAACTATGGCTACACCTTC
>TRBV5-8|-|TRBJ1-5|-
CASSPPRWQINSNQPQHF
TGTGCCAGCAGCCCCCCCCGATGGCAGATTAATAGCAATCAGCCCCAGCATTTT
>TRBV6-2/TRBV6-3|-|TRBJ1-5|-
CASSRLLNQPQHF
TGTGCCAGCAGTAGACTGCTCAATCAGCCCCAGCATTTT
>TRBV3-1/TRBV3-2|-|TRBJ1-3|-
CASSQGGEDLGNTIYF
TGTGCCAGCAGCCAAGGGGGAGAGGATTTAGGAAACACCATATATTTT
>TRBV2|-|TRBJ1-3|TRBD1
CASSERTGPFGNTIYF
TGTGCCAGCAGTGAGAGGACAGGACCCTTTGGAAACACCATATATTTT
>TRBV7-9|-|TRBJ1-1|-
CASSLVLFQTEAFF
TGTGCCAGCAGCTTAGTTTTGTTTCAGACTGAAGCTTTCTTT
>TRBV2|-|TRBJ2-5|-
CASSGQGSRETQYF
TGTGCCAGCAGTGGGCAAGGGAGTCGAGAGACCCAGTACTTC
>TRBV6-5|once|TRBJ2-3|TRBD2
CASTTGGITDTQYF
TGTGCCAGCACCACGGGGGGGATCACAGATACGCAGTATTTT